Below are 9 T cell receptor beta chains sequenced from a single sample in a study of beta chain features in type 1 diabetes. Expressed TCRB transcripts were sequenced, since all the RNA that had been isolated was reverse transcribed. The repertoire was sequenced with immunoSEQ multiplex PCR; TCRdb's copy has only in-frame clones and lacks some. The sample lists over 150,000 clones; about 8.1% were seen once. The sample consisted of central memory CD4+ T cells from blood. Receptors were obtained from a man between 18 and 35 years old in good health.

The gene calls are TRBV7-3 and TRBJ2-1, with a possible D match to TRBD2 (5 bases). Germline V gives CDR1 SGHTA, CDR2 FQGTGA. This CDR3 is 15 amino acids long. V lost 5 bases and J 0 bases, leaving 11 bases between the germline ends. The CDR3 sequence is CASSPDYSSYNEQFF. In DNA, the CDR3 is TGTGCCAGCAGCCCTGACTACAGCTCCTACAATGAGCAGTTCTTC.

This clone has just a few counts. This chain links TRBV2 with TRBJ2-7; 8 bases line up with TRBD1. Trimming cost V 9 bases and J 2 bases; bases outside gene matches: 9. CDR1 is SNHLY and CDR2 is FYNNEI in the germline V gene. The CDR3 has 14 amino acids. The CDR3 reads CASQNGQGAYEQYF. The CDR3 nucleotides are TGTGCCAGTCAGAACGGACAGGGAGCCTACGAGCAGTACTTC.

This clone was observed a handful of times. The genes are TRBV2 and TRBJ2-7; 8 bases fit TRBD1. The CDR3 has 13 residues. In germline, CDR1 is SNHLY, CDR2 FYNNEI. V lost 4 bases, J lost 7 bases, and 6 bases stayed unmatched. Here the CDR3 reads CASSVGQGPEQYF. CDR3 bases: TGTGCCAGCAGTGTAGGACAGGGCCCAGAGCAGTACTTC.

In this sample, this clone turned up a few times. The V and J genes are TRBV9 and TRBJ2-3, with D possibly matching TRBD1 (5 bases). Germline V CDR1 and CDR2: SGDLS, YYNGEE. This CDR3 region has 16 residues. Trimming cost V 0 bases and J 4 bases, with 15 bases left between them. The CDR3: CASSVDSGIGADTQYF. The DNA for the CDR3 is TGTGCCAGCAGCGTAGATAGTGGGATAGGGGCAGATACGCAGTATTTT. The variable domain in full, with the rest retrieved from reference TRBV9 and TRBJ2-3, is DSGVTQTPKHLITATGQRVTLRCSPRSGDLSVYWYQQSLDQGLQFLIQYYNGEERAKGNILERFSAQQFPDLHSELNLSSLELGDSALYFCASSVDSGIGADTQYFGPGTRLTVL.

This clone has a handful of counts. CDR3 sequence reads: CAWSVTATNEKLFF. CDR3 coding DNA: TGTGCCTGGAGTGTCACGGCAACTAATGAAAAACTGTTTTTT. The chain joins TRBV30 to TRBJ1-4; D remains unclear. Germline lookup yields CDR1 GTSNPN and CDR2 SVGIG (reference sequence). CDR3 length: 14 amino acids. The V gene lost 0 bases and the J gene lost 0 bases, with 5 bases spanning the gap.

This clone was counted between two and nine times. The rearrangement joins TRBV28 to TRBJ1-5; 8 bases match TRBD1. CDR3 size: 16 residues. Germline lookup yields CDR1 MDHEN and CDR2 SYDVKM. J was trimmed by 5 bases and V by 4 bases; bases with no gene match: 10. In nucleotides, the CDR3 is TGTGCCAGCAGTTCCCCGGACAGGGTTTGGCATCAGCCCCAGCATTTT. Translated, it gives CASSSPDRVWHQPQHF. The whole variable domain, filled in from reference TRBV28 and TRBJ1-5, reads DVKVTQSSRYLVKRTGEKVFLECVQDMDHENMFWYRQDPGLGLRLIYFSYDVKMKEKGDIPEGYSVSREKKERFSLILESASTNQTSMYLCASSSPDRVWHQPQHFGDGTRLSIL.

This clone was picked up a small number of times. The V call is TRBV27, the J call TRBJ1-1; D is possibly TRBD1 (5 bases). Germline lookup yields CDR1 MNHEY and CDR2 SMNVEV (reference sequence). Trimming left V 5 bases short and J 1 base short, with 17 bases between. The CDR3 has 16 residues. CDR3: CASSHTRPGKNTEAFF. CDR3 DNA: TGTGCCAGCAGTCACACGAGACCAGGGAAGAACACTGAAGCTTTCTTT.

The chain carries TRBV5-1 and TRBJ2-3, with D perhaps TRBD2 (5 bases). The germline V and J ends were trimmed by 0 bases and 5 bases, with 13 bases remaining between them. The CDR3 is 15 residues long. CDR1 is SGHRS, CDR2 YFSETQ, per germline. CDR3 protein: CASSLALERGDTQYF. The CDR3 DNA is TGCGCCAGCAGCTTGGCCCTGGAACGGGGAGATACGCAGTATTTT.

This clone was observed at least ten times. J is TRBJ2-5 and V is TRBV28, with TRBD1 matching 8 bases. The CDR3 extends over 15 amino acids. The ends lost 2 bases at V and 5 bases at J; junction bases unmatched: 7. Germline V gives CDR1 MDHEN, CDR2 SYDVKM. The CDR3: CASSLIGQGGETQYF. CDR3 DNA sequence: TGTGCCAGCAGTTTAATTGGACAGGGTGGCGAGACCCAGTACTTC.